One sample yielded the 9 T cell receptor beta chains listed below, sequenced in a study of chemoradiotherapy in HPV16-positive cancers. Method: immunoSEQ multiplex PCR; TCRdb's copy keeps in-frame clones and lacks some. The sample has some 32,000 clones; around 88% are singletons. The sequenced sample was blood, obtained from a patient who underwent chemoradiotherapy. All receptors come from a human donor with HPV-associated anogenital cancer.

The V call is TRBV23-1, the J call TRBJ1-1; D unclear. TRBV23-1 is flagged as an ORF with uncertain function. The CDR3 loop spans 15 amino acids. Between the trimmed V and J ends, which lost 0 bases and 5 bases, there was a span of 13 bases. The CDR3 region has the DNA TGCGCCAGCAGTCAATCGGAAGATCTCGGAACTGAAGCTTTCTTT. Protein sequence: CASSQSEDLGTEAFF.

The chain joins TRBV2 to TRBJ2-2; 7 positions match TRBD2. The length of the CDR3 is 14 residues. V was pared by 2 bases and J by 6 bases, with 3 bases of the junction left unmatched. Germline lookup yields CDR1 SNHLY and CDR2 FYNNEI. The chain's CDR3 is CASSERLAAGELFF. The DNA of the CDR3 is TGTGCCAGCAGTGAACGGCTAGCGGCCGGGGAGCTGTTTTTT.

The CDR3 sequence: CASSPVQLNTEAFF. CDR3 in DNA: TGCGCCAGCAGCCCGGTCCAGCTGAACACTGAAGCTTTCTTT. The chain uses TRBV5-1 and TRBJ1-1; no reliable D call. Trimming shortened V by 4 bases and J by 0 bases, and 10 bases separated the two germline ends. The germline V gene has CDR1 SGHRS and CDR2 YFSETQ. This CDR3 contains 14 residues.

This chain joins TRBV4-1 and TRBJ2-5, with TRBD2 matching over 10 bases. The trim removed 1 base at V and 5 bases at J, leaving 1 base unmatched. This CDR3 contains 14 residues. The germline V gene has CDR1 MGHRA and CDR2 YSYEKL. As DNA, the CDR3 is TGCGCCAGCAGCCAAGCTAGCGGGGGTGAGACCCAGTACTTC. It is translated as CASSQASGGETQYF.

V gene TRBV12-5 combines with J gene TRBJ1-1; no firm D call. V lost 3 bases, J lost 3 bases, and 8 bases lay in between. Germline-derived CDR1 and CDR2 are LGHNT and FRNRAP. CDR3 length: 13 residues. CDR3 residues: CASGFSRDTEAFF. The CDR3 nucleotides read TGTGCTAGTGGTTTCAGCCGGGACACTGAAGCTTTCTTT.

The CDR3 loop reads CASSYLSTTEAFF. The CDR3 coding sequence is TGTGCCAGCAGTTACTTGTCCACCACTGAAGCTTTCTTT. The chain joins TRBV6-5 to TRBJ1-1; D gene unclear. V shed 1 base and J shed 4 bases, with 7 bases lying between them. CDR1 is MNHEY, CDR2 SVGAGI, per germline. This CDR3 is built from 13 residues.

About this clone: Other DNA variants within this sample encode the same CDR3. CDR3 protein: CASSVGSRGGRYEQYF. As DNA, the CDR3 is TGTGCCAGCAGCGTAGGATCTCGGGGGGGTCGCTACGAGCAGTACTTC. V usage is TRBV9 and J usage is TRBJ2-7; 8 bases align to TRBD2. This CDR3 has 16 residues. CDR1 is SGDLS and CDR2 is YYNGEE in the germline V gene. V shed 0 bases and J 3 bases; nucleotides not matched to a gene: 8.

The chain uses TRBV7-8 and TRBJ2-2; a possible D gene is TRBD1 (6 bases). CDR3 length equals 16 residues. Trimming took off 0 bases at V and 5 bases at J, with 13 bases between the two ends. CDR1 and CDR2 from the germline V gene are SGHVS and FQNEAQ. The CDR3 DNA sequence: TGTGCCAGCAGCTTAGCTGCGGCAAGGGGGACCGGGGAGCTGTTTTTT. It is translated as CASSLAAARGTGELFF.

The V gene is TRBV6-1, the J gene TRBJ1-2; D gene ambiguous. Germline values: CDR1 MNHNS, CDR2 SASEGT. CDR3 length: 14 residues. Trimming cost V 7 bases and J 1 base, with 13 bases left between them. CDR3 coding DNA: TGTGCCAGCATTGACGGAGGGCGTAACTATGGCTACACCTTC. Protein product: CASIDGGRNYGYTF.